This TCR beta chain derives from a study of blood T cell repertoires in COVID-19. This CDR3 region has 16 residues. Germline V lookup: CDR1 SSHAT, CDR2 FNYEAQ (reference sequence). The trim removed 2 bases at V and 5 bases at J, leaving 11 bases unmatched. Authors' methods: Amplification of reference gene primers was used by the study to estimate nucleated cell counts. Generated by immunoSEQ multiplex PCR, the TCRdb table keeps only in-frame clones and is missing some. The D gene and trimming were derived from the DNA, and the V and J assignments and clone size from that table. Of approximately 210,000 clones in the sample, around 82% were seen once.

The specimen sequenced was peripheral blood. The J gene is TRBJ1-1, the V gene TRBV7-7; 7 nucleotides agree with TRBD1. The TCR comes from a woman aged 40 to 49 with acute or convalescent COVID-19. The CDR3 DNA is TGTGCCAGCAGCTTAAGGCCCCCAAAGGGGGCAACTGAAGCTTTCTTT. Protein product: CASSLRPPKGATEAFF.